The 10 T cell receptor beta chains reported below all come from one sample, sequenced in a study of blood T cells in healthy people across ages. With a J-beta primer mix and a sample-barcoded 5' primer, a second PCR ran about 7 to 11 cycles. Each CDR3 protein gets one entry after TCRdb re-called the 5' RACE reads with MiXCR. Among approximately 900,000 distinct CDR3 sequences listed, approximately 49% were seen once. The sample consisted of blood. These receptor sequences come from a man between 25 and 39 years old in good health.

This clonotype was recorded only once. V usage is TRBV14 and J usage is TRBJ1-1; no clear D gene. The germline V gene encodes CDR1 SGHDN and CDR2 FVKESK. The V gene lost 1 base and the J gene lost 4 bases, with 13 bases spanning the gap. The CDR3 is 15 residues long. Written as DNA, the CDR3 is TGTGCCAGCAGCCAAGCGAGGCTCTGGGGCACTGAAGCTTTCTTT. It specifies CASSQARLWGTEAFF.

This clonotype occurred a few times. The rearrangement uses TRBV29-1 and TRBJ2-5, with unresolved D. V lost 1 base and J lost 3, with 9 bases in between. From germline, CDR1 is SQVTM and CDR2 ANQGSEA. The length of the CDR3 is 13 residues. This CDR3 is CSVEGWSEETQYF. The CDR3 DNA reads as TGCAGCGTTGAAGGTTGGTCAGAAGAGACCCAGTACTTC.

In its sample, this clonotype was seen a few times. V gene TRBV7-9 combines with J gene TRBJ1-1, with 10 bases lining up with TRBD1. The V and J ends lost 4 bases and 7 bases, in that order; junction bases with no gene match: 3. Looked up from germline, CDR1 is SEHNR and CDR2 is FQNEAQ (reference sequence). The CDR3 totals 13 residues. CDR3 DNA: TGTGCCAGCAGCTGGACAGGGGGGATTGAAGCTTTCTTT. Translating gives CASSWTGGIEAFF. Based on the CDR3 plus reference TRBV7-9 and TRBJ1-1, the full variable domain is DTGVSQNPRHKITKRGQNVTFRCDPISEHNRLYWYRQTLGQGPEFLTYFQNEAQLEKSRLLSDRFSAERPKGSFSTLEIQRTEQGDSAMYLCASSWTGGIEAFFGQGTRLTVV.

The J gene is TRBJ2-2, the V gene TRBV7-2; the match to TRBD1 covers 10 bases. Trimming at V came to 3 bases and at J to 7 bases, leaving 8 bases not matched to a gene. Looked up from germline, CDR1 is SGHTA and CDR2 is FQGNSA. This CDR3 is built from 16 residues. The DNA of the CDR3 is TGTGCCAGCAGCTTGCGGGGACAGGGGAGGAACGGGGAGCTGTTTTTT. This codes for CASSLRGQGRNGELFF.

V gene TRBV2 combines with J gene TRBJ2-3; 10 positions match TRBD2. The CDR3 loop spans 16 amino acids. Germline assignment: CDR1 SNHLY and CDR2 FYNNEI. V was pared by 5 bases and J by 4 bases, with 9 bases of the junction left unmatched. The CDR3 loop is CASSPTGTSVADTQYF. CDR3 sequence (DNA): TGTGCCAGCAGTCCGACCGGGACTAGCGTAGCAGATACGCAGTATTTT.

This clonotype was counted a few times. V and J are TRBV28 and TRBJ2-5; 8 positions agree with TRBD2. The CDR3 totals 14 residues. Unmatched junction bases numbered 8, after V lost 4 bases and J lost 7 bases. Germline assignment: CDR1 MDHEN and CDR2 SYDVKM. Here the CDR3 DNA reads TGTGCCAGCAGTTCCGCGGGGGGTATCGGGACCCAGTACTTC. Translation gives CASSSAGGIGTQYF.

V and J are TRBV20-1 and TRBJ2-7; the match to TRBD2 covers 10 bases. Germline-derived CDR1 and CDR2 are DFQATT and SNEGSKA (reference sequence). The CDR3 consists of 13 residues. The ends lost 8 bases at V and 5 bases at J; junction bases unmatched: 9. The CDR3 here is CSTTGTSVHEQYF. In DNA form, the CDR3 reads TGCAGTACGACCGGGACTAGCGTCCACGAGCAGTACTTC.

With respect to this clonotype: The junction does not match germline at one end; this may be a read error. This chain connects TRBV20-1 to TRBJ1-6, with a possible D match to TRBD1 (5 bases). Germline loops: CDR1 DFQATT, CDR2 SNEGSKA (reference sequence). CDR3 length: 14 amino acids. The CDR3, as DNA: TGCAGTGGTAGGAAACAGGCGGATAATTCGCCCCTCCACTTT. Its protein product is CSGRKQADNSPLHF.

The gene calls are TRBV4-1 and TRBJ1-2; no definite D call. V lost 0 bases and J lost 4, with 15 bases in between. The CDR3 length is 16 residues. The germline V gene encodes CDR1 MGHRA and CDR2 YSYEKL. Here the CDR3 DNA reads TGCGCCAGCAGCCAAGACCCGCGCCAAATCGGCTATGGCTACACCTTC. Translation gives CASSQDPRQIGYGYTF.

The chain is built from TRBV5-1 and TRBJ1-1, with a weak D call TRBD1 (6 bases). Germline V gives CDR1 SGHRS, CDR2 YFSETQ. The V end was cut by 3 bases, the J end by 7 bases, with 13 bases between. This CDR3 spans 13 amino acids. CDR3 residues: CASSYTGSIEAFF. CDR3 nucleotides: TGCGCCAGCAGCTATACAGGGTCTATTGAAGCTTTCTTT.